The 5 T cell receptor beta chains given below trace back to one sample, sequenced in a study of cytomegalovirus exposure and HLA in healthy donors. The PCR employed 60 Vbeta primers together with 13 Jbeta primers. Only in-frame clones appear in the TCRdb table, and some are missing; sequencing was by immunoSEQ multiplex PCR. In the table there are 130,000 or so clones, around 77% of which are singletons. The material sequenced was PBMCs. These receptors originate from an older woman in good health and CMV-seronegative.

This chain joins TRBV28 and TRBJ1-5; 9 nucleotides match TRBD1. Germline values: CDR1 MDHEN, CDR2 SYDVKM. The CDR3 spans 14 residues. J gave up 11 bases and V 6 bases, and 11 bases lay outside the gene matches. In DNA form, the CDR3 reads TGTGCCAGCAGCACCGGGACAGGGTTCAAGGCCCAGCATTTT. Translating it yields CASSTGTGFKAQHF.

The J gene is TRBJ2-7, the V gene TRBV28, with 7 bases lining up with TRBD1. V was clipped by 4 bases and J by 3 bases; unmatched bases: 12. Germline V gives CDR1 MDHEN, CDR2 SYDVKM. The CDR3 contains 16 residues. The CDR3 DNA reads TGTGCCAGCAGTTCCCCCCGGGACAGTCAGTTCTACGAGCAGTACTTC. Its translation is CASSSPRDSQFYEQYF.

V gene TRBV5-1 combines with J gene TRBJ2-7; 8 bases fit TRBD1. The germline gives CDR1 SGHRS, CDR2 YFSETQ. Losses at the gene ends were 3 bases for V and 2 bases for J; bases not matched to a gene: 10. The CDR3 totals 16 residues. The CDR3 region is CASSSGQGTIPYEQYF. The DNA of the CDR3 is TGCGCCAGCAGCTCCGGACAGGGAACGATTCCCTACGAGCAGTACTTC.

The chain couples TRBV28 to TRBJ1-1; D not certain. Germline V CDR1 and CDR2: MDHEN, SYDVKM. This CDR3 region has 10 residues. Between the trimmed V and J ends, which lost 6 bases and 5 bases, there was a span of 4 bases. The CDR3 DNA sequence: TGTGCCAGCAGCCAGACTGAAGCTTTCTTT. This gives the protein CASSQTEAFF.

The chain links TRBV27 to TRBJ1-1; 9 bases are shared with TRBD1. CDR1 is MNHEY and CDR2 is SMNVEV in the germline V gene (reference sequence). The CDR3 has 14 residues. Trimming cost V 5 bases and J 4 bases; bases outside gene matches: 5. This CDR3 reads CASSDRGIITEAFF. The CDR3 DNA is TGTGCCAGCAGTGACAGGGGGATTATCACTGAAGCTTTCTTT.